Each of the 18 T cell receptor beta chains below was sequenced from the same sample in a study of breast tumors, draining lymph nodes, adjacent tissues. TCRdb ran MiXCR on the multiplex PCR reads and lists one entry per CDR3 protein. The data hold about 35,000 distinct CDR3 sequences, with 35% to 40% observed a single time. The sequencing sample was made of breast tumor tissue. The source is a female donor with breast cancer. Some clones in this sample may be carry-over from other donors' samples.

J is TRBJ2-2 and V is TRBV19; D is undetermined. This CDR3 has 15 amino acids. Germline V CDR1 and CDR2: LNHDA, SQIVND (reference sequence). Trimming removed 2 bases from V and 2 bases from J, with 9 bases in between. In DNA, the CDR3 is TGTGCCAGTAGTATAAGGCAGACAAACACCGGGGAGCTGTTTTTT. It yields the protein CASSIRQTNTGELFF.

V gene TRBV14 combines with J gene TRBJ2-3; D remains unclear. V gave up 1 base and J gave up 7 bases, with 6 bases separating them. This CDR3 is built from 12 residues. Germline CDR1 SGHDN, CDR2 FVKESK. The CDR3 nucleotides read TGTGCCAGCAGCCAAGGCCTTAATACGCAGTATTTT. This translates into CASSQGLNTQYF.

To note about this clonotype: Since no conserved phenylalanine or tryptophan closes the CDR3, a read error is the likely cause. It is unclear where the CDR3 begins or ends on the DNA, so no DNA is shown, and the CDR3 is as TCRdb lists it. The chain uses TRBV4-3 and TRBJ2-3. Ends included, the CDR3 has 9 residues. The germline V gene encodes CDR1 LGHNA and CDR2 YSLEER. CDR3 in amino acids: CASSLYGPL.

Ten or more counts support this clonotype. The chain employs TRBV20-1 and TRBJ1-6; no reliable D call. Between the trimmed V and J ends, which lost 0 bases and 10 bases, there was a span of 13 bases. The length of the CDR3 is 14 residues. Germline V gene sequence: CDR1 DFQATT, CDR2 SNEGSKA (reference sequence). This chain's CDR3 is CSARDQARWSPLHF. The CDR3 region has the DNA TGCAGTGCTAGAGATCAGGCCAGGTGGTCACCCCTCCACTTT.

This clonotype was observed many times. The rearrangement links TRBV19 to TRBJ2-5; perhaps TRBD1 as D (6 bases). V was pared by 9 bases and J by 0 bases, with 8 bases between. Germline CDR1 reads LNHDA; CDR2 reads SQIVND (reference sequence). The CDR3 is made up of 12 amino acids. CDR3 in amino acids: CASRQDQETQYF. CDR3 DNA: TGTGCCAGCAGACAGGACCAAGAGACCCAGTACTTC.

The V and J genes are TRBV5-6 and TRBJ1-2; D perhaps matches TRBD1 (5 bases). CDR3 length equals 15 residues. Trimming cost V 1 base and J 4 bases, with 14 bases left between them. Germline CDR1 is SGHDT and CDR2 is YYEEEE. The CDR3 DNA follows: TGTGCCAGCAGCTTGAGGGGTTGGCAGCTCTATGGCTACACCTTC. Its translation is CASSLRGWQLYGYTF.

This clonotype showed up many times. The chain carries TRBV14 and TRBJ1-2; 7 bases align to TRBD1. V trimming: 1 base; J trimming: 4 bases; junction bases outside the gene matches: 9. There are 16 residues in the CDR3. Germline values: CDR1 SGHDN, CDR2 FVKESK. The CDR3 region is CASSQGAGGGLYGYTF. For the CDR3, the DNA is TGTGCCAGCAGCCAAGGAGCAGGAGGGGGCCTCTATGGCTACACCTTC. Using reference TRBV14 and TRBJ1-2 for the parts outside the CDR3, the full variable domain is EAGVTQFPSHSVIEKGQTVTLRCDPISGHDNLYWYRRVMGKEIKFLLHFVKESKQDESGMPNNRFLAERTGGTYSTLKVQPAELEDSGVYFCASSQGAGGGLYGYTFGSGTRLTVV.

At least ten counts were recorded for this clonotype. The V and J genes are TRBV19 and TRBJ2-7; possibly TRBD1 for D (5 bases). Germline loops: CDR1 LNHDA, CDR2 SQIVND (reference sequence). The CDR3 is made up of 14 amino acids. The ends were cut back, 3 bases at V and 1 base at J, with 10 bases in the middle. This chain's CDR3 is CASSINRMSYEQYF. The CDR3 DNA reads TGTGCCAGTAGTATCAACAGGATGTCCTACGAGCAGTACTTC.

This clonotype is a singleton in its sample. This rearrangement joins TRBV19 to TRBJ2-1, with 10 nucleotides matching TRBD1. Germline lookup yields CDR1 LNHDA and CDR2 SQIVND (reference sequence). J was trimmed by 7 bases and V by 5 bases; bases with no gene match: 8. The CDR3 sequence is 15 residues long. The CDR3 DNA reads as TGTGCCAGTAGTGACAGGGGGCGGATGTTTAATGAGCAGTTCTTC. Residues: CASSDRGRMFNEQFF.

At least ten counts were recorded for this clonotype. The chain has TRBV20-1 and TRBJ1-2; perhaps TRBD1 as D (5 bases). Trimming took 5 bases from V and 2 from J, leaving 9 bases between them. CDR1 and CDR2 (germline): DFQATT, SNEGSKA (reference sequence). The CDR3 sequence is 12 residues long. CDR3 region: CSAPRDNYGYTF. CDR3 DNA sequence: TGCAGTGCTCCCCGGGACAACTATGGCTACACCTTC.

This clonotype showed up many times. In nucleotides, the CDR3 is TGCAGTGCTAGAGATCACGAGACCCAGTACTTC. It yields the protein CSARDHETQYF. The gene calls are TRBV20-1 and TRBJ2-5; no firm D call. The V and J ends lost 0 bases and 5 bases respectively, with 4 bases between them. Germline V gene lookup returns CDR1 DFQATT and CDR2 SNEGSKA (reference sequence). The CDR3 runs 11 residues.

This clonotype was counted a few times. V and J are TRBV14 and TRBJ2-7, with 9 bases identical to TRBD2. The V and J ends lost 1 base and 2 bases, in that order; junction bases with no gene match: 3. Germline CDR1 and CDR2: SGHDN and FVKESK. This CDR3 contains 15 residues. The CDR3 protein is CASSQVAGGPYEQYF. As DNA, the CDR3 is TGTGCCAGCAGCCAAGTGGCGGGAGGGCCCTACGAGCAGTACTTC.

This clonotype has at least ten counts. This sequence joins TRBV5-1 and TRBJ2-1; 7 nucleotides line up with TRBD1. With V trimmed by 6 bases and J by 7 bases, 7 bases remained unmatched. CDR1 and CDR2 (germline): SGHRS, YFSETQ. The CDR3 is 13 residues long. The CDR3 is CASKTTDRNEQFF. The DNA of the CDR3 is TGCGCCAGCAAAACGACGGACAGGAATGAGCAGTTCTTC.

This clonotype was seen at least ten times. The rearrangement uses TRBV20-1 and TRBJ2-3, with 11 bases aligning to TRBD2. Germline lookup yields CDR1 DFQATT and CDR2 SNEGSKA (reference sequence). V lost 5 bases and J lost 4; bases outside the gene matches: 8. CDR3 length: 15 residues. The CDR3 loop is CSAGSLAGASDTQYF. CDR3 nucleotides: TGCAGTGCTGGATCACTAGCGGGAGCATCAGATACGCAGTATTTT.

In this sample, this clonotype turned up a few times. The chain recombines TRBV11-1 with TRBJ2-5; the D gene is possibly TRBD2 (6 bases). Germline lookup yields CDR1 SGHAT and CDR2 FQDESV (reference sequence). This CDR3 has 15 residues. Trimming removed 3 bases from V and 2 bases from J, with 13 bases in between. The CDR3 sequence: CASSFRLAPQETQYF. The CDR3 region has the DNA TGTGCCAGCAGCTTTAGGCTAGCGCCACAAGAGACCCAGTACTTC.

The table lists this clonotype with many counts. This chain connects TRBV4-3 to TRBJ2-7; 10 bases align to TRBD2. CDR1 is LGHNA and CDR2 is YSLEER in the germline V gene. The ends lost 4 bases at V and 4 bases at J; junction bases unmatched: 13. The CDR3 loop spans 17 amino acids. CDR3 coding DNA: TGCGCCAGCAGCCTTATCGGAAGCGGGAGGGCCTCATACGAGCAGTACTTC. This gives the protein CASSLIGSGRASYEQYF.

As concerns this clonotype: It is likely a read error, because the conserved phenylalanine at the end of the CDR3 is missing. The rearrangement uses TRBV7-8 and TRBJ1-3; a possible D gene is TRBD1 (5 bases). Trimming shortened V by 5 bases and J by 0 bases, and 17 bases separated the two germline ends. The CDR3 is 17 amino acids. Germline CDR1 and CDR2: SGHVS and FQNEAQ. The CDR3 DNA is TGTGCCAGCAGCCTCGTGGGACTCCTGAGCTCTGGAAACACCATATATTCT. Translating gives CASSLVGLLSSGNTIYS.

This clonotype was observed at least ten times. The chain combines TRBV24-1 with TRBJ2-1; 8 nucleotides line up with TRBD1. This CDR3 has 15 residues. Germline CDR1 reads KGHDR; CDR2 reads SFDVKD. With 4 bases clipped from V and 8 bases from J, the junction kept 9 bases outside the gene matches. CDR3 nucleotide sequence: TGTGCCACCAGTGAGGAGACAGGGGTAGTCGATGAGCAGTTCTTC. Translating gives CATSEETGVVDEQFF.